What follows is one T cell receptor (beta chain) and its context. Its specificity is not known. The CDR3 consists of 16 residues. Per the germline V gene, CDR1 is SEHNR and CDR2 is FQNEAQ (reference sequence). J gave up 5 bases and V 5 bases, and 15 bases lay outside the gene matches. The data belong to a study of cytomegalovirus exposure and HLA in healthy donors. The donors were members of the validation cohort comprising over 90 subjects, separate from the roughly 690-subject first cohort. Whole-study findings and limits: Whilst most TCR sequences proved rare, a subset of public TCRs occurred across many donors. Investigators reported 164 TCR beta chains as tied to cytomegalovirus. Subsequent analysis showed first-cohort TCR clusters tending to co-occur in more than 95 validation repertoires.

TCRdb's copy holds only in-frame clones and misses some; the assay was immunoSEQ multiplex PCR. The sample includes approximately 65,000 clones, roughly 96% of them seen just once. V gene TRBV7-9 combines with J gene TRBJ2-7; 7 bases match TRBD2. The sequence was obtained from a man aged 18 to 30 in good health and CMV-seronegative. Sample: PBMCs. CDR3 region: CASSPTITTGRNEQYF. The CDR3 DNA reads as TGTGCCAGCAGCCCCACGATTACCACCGGGAGGAACGAGCAGTACTTC. Full variable domain (missing parts from reference TRBV7-9 and TRBJ2-7): DTGVSQNPRHKITKRGQNVTFRCDPISEHNRLYWYRQTLGQGPEFLTYFQNEAQLEKSRLLSDRFSAERPKGSFSTLEIQRTEQGDSAMYLCASSPTITTGRNEQYFGPGTRLTVT.